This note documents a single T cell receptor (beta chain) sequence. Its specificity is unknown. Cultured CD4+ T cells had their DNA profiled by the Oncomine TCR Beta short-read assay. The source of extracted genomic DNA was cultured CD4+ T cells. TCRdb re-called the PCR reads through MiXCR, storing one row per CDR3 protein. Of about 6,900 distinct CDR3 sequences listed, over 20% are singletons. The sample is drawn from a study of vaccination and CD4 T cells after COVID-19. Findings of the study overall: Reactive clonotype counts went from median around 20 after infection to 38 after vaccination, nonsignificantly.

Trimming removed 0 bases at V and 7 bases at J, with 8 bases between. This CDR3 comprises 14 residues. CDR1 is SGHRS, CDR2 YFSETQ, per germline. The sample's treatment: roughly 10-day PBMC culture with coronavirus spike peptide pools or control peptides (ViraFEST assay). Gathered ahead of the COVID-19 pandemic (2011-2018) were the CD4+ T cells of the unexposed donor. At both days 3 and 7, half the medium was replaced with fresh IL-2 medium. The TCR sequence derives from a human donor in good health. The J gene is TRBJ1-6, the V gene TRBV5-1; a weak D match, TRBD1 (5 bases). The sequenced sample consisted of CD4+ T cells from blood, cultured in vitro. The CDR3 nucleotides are TGCGCCAGCAGCTTGGAGGGGCCGAATTCACCCCTCCACTTT. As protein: CASSLEGPNSPLHF.